What follows describes a single T cell receptor (beta chain). This clone was seen a few times. Its target antigen remains unknown. Within one base of it there is no much larger clone, and no base qualities were kept. The library was produced with the immunoSEQ multiplex PCR assay. For the multiplex PCR, a mixture combining 60 forward primers for TCR Vbeta segments and 13 reverse primers for TCR Jbeta segments was used. The CDR3 region of rearranged TCR beta genes was amplified from genomic DNA with a multiplex PCR assay. On the Illumina HiSeq System, the amplified TCR beta libraries were sequenced as 87-base-pair reads. In the source study's methods: In a later analysis, some 80 million unique TCR beta chains were counted across the roughly 670 repertoires, and roughly 11 million of these chains were shared by at least two donors. Raw reads were error-corrected and collapsed into unique sequences with a nearest-neighbor algorithm that merged closely related sequences to remove PCR and sequencing errors. V, D and J gene segments were assigned by aligning CDR3 sequences to IMGT reference sequences. For a sequence to be retained, at least a six-nucleotide match to both a V gene segment and a J gene segment was required. Rearrangements were classified as productive when the CDR3 lacked stop codons and remained in frame with V and J, and all other rearrangements were classified as non-productive. CDR3 was defined according to IMGT convention as the region running from the second conserved V-encoded cysteine to the conserved J-encoded phenylalanine. The earlier analysis of about 560 of the donors excluded any sequence lacking an unambiguous match to a single V gene segment. In an earlier analysis of roughly 600 of the donors, a V segment was called functional when productive rearrangements were above 56.7%, and segregating when the standard deviation between donors exceeded 5%. A statistical classification framework was built to diagnose cytomegalovirus status from the catalog of TCR beta chain sequences. V and J gene assignment, in a later analysis, came from comparing TCR nucleotide sequences with IMGT/GENE-DB human TR gene sequences. The TCRdist pipeline was used in a later analysis to assign CDR3 sequences and most-parsimonious VDJ recombination scenarios. In a later analysis, each TCR beta chain was defined by its CDR3 amino acid sequence together with its V-gene family, and reads lacking a unique V-gene family were excluded. As a way to deal with suspected cross-contamination and a sequencing artifact, a later analysis dropped 450 to 600 nucleotide sequences that were highly shared and had low generation probability. A later analysis calculated a clonal expansion index for each public chain from normalized within-repertoire ranks of inferred template counts. A later analysis computed generation probabilities with a VDJ recombination model fitted to out-of-frame rearrangements, and checked the results against IGoR. Hypergeometric tests were used in a later analysis to score TCR-TCR, TCR-HLA and TCR-CMV co-occurrence, with a repertoire-size bias correction applied to the TCR pairs. To estimate false discovery rates, a later analysis permuted the HLA or CMV assignments 20 times. In a later analysis, co-occurring TCRs were grouped with DBSCAN, and TCRdist sequence similarity was added when clustering was performed within HLA-allele-positive subsets. Repertoires with fewer than 30,000 or more than 120,000 public chains were left out of co-occurrence clustering, as were roughly five repertoires with anomalous nucleotide sharing. TCRdb took over this immuneACCESS table, retaining in-frame rearrangements with V and J assigned. Such tables are incomplete; in checked studies, under half of the missing clones stem from an unresolved V gene, and the remainder is unexplained. Clone size and the V and J calls come from that table; the DNA yielded D and trimming. This sample holds under 200,000 clones; more than 9.5% were observed only once. About 8% of the sample is in the top ten clones.

The cohort comprised around 700 healthy bone marrow donors. At the time of sampling, all cohort members were nominally healthy, though unrecorded immune exposures were likely present. The donor was CMV seropositive and belonged to the group of 250 to 300 seropositive cohort members. Each donor provided a peripheral blood sample, and peripheral blood mononuclear cells were used for TCR beta sequencing. Genomic DNA extraction from the blood cell samples was performed with the Qiagen DNeasy Blood Extraction Kit. The entry originates in a study of cytomegalovirus exposure and HLA in healthy donors (dated by TCRdb to about 2017). About the full investigation: In an earlier analysis of approximately 500 of the donors, 250 to 350 Gb of sequence data and 117 million unique TCR beta sequences from roughly 190 million T cells were reported. Approximately 300 gigabases of sequencing data and 70 million to 95 million unique TCR sequences made up an early release that covered under 750 HLA-typed donors. Of the roughly 400 genotyped donors, roughly 80% fell in the genetic ancestry cluster associated with self-reported Caucasian donors. The study aimed to test whether signatures of past pathogen exposure could be identified by cataloging public T cell receptors. The study profiled the T cell repertoires of fewer than 850 subjects by immunosequencing and related them to cytomegalovirus serostatus. A separate validation cohort of approximately 130 different subjects was used in addition to the approximately 610-subject first cohort. High-throughput TCR immunosequencing, statistical association of individual TCRs with disease status, and machine learning were combined to predict cytomegalovirus infection status. A later analysis re-examined previously published TCR beta repertoires from several hundred donors and added high-resolution HLA genotyping to investigate patterns of TCR occurrence. Rather than drawing on any new phenotypic data, the later analysis identified candidate immune exposures from TCR beta sequences and the way those sequences occurred across donors. An earlier analysis of approximately 640 of the donors applied high-throughput TCR beta sequencing to assess whether each TCR beta V gene segment acted as functional or pseudogenic. Donor age, sex, ethnicity and CMV serostatus were compiled alongside the repertoire data. Genome-wide SNP genotypes for about 65% of the 666 donors were used in a later genetic analysis, which treated that subset as a discovery cohort. Every discovery cohort repertoire had been produced on one sequencing platform. Both class I and class II loci were covered by HLA typing, at four-digit resolution. Typing coverage varied by locus: roughly 629-630 donors for A, B, C, DRB1 and DQB1; 522 for DQA1; 606 for DPA1; 400 to 480 for DPB1. About five DR-DQ haplotypes were handled as single units for association and clustering, since linkage in the cohort was strong. Across around 400 genotyped donors of the cohort, an average of roughly 230,000 unique TCR beta nucleotide sequences per donor were sequenced, and 15% to 20% of those sequences were non-productive. Overall study outcomes, separate from this receptor: While some public TCRs were present in many individuals, most TCR sequences turned up only very rarely across donors. Compared with equally common non-associated chains, HLA-associated TCR beta chains in a later analysis were more clonally expanded and had lower generation probabilities. The study listed 150 to 200 TCR beta chains as associated with cytomegalovirus. In an earlier analysis of 587 of the donors, most TCR beta V segments appeared in productive rearrangements about 90% or about 30% of the time, broadly matching IMGT annotations. In this cohort, only TCR beta chains were sequenced, and detectable features were limited by the absence of alpha or paired-chain data. A later analysis associated roughly 17,000 TCR beta sequences with specific HLA alleles at a false discovery rate of 0.05. An association between a missense DCLRE1C variant and V-gene and J-gene trimming of TCR beta chains was found in a later genetic analysis and replicated in an independent cohort. Because counts were too low, 15 to 20 rarely observed V segments, including chromosome 9 orphons, were left out of the earlier analysis of some 640 of the donors. Cytomegalovirus status was reported to be diagnosed by the classifier with high specificity and sensitivity in both the original and validation cohorts. A later analysis found that TCR association rates varied across HLA loci, with DRB1 alleles showing the most associated TCRs and HLA-C alleles the fewest. In vitro tests confirmed that a few of the cytomegalovirus-associated TCR beta chains recognize cytomegalovirus antigens. A later analysis reported that several top co-occurrence clusters appeared linked to parvovirus B19, influenza, CMV and Epstein-Barr virus. Immune exposure information for the cohort was limited to CMV serostatus. When HLA alleles, especially DR and DQ, strongly co-occurred, attributing TCR associations to individual alleles was difficult. A later analysis found that most CMV-associated TCR beta chains appeared HLA-restricted, with HLA associations seemingly driven largely by CMV exposure. Some IMGT-functional V segments, including TRBV6-2 and TRBV6-3, could not be distinguished by the 87-base-pair reads and were therefore excluded. The sequencing pipeline was judged likely to have produced a cluster of highly shared sequence variants as a technical artifact. A later genetic analysis reported fewer N-insertions in productive TCRs among donors in an Asian-associated ancestry cluster than the roughly 720-donor mean. Because some donors lacked HLA typing at each locus, the association tests relied only on the typed subset. Sequencing depth was assumed to be roughly uniform across donors in the presence/absence analyses, though that assumption may not hold. The authors suggested that the approach could potentially be extended to other disease states and immunological phenotypes. Linkage disequilibrium might explain the correlated functional status among segregating V segments, but an unknown experimental factor could not be excluded. A further reported finding was that TCR beta sequences accurately predicted the HLA-A and HLA-B alleles for most subjects in the first cohort.

CDR1 and CDR2 are drawn from the germline V gene: MDHEN, SYDVKM. Relative to germline, V is 3 bases shorter and J is 8 bases shorter, with 16 bases between their ends. The CDR3 spans 14 residues, from the cysteine through the phenylalanine. Kept here is only the CDR3 DNA, which spans 42 bases and is read in frame from base 1. The chain is assembled from TRBV28 and TRBJ1-2; the D segment could be TRBD1, given 6 matching bases. The sequence was collected from a man in his forties or fifties in good health and CMV-seropositive. Sample: PBMCs. The CDR3 has the sequence CASSFAGARMGYTF. In nucleotide form, the sequence is TGTGCCAGCAGTTTCGCGGGGGCGCGAATGGGCTACACCTTC.